This T cell receptor beta chain came from a study of blood T cell repertoires in COVID-19. For the study at large: Some COVID-19 samples were acute and others convalescent; all came from the United States, Italy and Spain. From T cells, B-cell-depleted T cells, or PBMCs came the material, which was cDNA or gDNA.

CDR1 is MNHEY, CDR2 SVGEGT, per germline. The V end lost 4 bases, the J end lost 6 bases, and 12 bases lay between the germline ends. This CDR3 is 13 amino acids long. As processed by the authors: Amplification with reference gene primers provided the estimates of nucleated cell counts. Clones were read by immunoSEQ multiplex PCR, and TCRdb kept only the in-frame ones, dropping some. V, J and clone size were drawn from that table, and D and trimming were deduced from the DNA. This repertoire shows over 100,000 clones, around nine tenths found once; its top ten account for approximately 5.1%. V is TRBV6-2 or TRBV6-3 and J is TRBJ2-5, with D hard to call. The sequencing sample was made of peripheral blood. The sequence derives from a human donor in a cohort sampled during active COVID-19. The CDR3, as DNA: TGTGCCAGCAGTTTTCTCCTATCTCAGACCCAGTACTTC. This encodes CASSFLLSQTQYF.